This TCR beta chain was sequenced in a study of OX40 agonist ivuxolimab in advanced cancers. For the study at large: Patients in dose escalation had liver, melanoma, kidney or head and neck cancers.

General study findings and limits: Both blood CD4+ and CD8+ T cells showed clonal growth by week 6 at 0.1 to 3.0 mg/kg. Researchers did not determine the expanded peripheral T cells' antigen specificity. The average count of expanded clones was higher among CD8+ T cells than among CD4+.

About this clone: Its target is not known.

Profiled with immunoSEQ multiplex PCR; TCRdb holds only in-frame clones, not every one. The sample includes 55,000 to 65,000 clones, about 89% of them seen just once. The germline V and J ends were trimmed by 1 base and 1 base, with 11 bases remaining between them. The CDR3 contains 15 residues. Germline lookup yields CDR1 MNHEY and CDR2 SVGAGI. The J gene is TRBJ2-7, the V gene TRBV6-5, with D possibly being TRBD1 (6 bases). Sequences were derived from CD4+ or CD8+ T cells sorted from blood, sampled in a trial of the OX40 agonist ivuxolimab. This TCR derives from an adult with an advanced solid tumor such as melanoma, head and neck, liver or kidney cancer. The CDR3 spells CASSYLDGQSYEQYF. CDR3 nucleotides: TGTGCCAGCAGTTACTTAGATGGACAGTCCTACGAGCAGTACTTC.